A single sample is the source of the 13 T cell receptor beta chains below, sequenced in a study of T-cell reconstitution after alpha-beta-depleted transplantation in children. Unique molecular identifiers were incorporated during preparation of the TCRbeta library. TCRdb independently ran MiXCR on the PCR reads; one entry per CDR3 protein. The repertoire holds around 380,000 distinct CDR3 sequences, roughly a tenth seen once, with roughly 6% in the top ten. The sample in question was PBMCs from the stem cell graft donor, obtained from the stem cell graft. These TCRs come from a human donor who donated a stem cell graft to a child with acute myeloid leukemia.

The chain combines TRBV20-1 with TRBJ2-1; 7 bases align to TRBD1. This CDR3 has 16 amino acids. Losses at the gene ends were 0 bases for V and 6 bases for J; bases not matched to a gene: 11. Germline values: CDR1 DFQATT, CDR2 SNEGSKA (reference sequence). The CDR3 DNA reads TGCAGTGCTAGAGATGTTAGGACAGGCTACTCCAATGAGCAGTTCTTC. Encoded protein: CSARDVRTGYSNEQFF.

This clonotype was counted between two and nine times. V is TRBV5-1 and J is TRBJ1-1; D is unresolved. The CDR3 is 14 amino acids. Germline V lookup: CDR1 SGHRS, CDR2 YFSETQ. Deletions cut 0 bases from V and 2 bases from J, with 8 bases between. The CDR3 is CASSLGRVNTEAFF. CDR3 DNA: TGCGCCAGCAGCTTGGGGAGAGTAAACACTGAAGCTTTCTTT.

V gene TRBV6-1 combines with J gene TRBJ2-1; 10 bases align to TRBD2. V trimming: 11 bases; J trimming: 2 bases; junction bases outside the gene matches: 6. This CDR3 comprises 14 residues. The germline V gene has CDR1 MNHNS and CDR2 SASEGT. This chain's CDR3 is CARKAGGAYNEQFF. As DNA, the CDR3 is TGTGCCCGTAAAGCGGGAGGGGCCTACAATGAGCAGTTCTTC.

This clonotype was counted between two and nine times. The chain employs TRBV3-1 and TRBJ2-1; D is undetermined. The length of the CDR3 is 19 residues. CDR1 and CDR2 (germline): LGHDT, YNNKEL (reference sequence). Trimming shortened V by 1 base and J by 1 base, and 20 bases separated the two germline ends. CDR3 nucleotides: TGTGCCAGCAGCCAAGGCGATCAGGACCCGCGCCGTTCCTACAATGAGCAGTTCTTC. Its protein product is CASSQGDQDPRRSYNEQFF.

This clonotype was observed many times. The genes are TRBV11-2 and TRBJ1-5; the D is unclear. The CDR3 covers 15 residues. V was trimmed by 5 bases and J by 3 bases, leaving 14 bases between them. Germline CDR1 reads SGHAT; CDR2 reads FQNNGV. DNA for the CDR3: TGTGCCAGCAGCCCCACCCCAGACAACAATCAGCCCCAGCATTTT. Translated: CASSPTPDNNQPQHF. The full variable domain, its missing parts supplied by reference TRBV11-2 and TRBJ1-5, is EAGVAQSPRYKIIEKRQSVAFWCNPISGHATLYWYQQILGQGPKLLIQFQNNGVVDDSQLPKDRFSAERLKGVDSTLKIQPAKLEDSAVYLCASSPTPDNNQPQHFGDGTRLSIL.

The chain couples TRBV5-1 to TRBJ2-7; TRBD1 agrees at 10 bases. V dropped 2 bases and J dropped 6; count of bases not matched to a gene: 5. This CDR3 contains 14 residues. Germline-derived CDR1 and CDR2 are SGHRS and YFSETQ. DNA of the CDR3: TGCGCCAGCAGCTTCGGGACAGGGGATTCCGAGCAGTACTTC. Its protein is CASSFGTGDSEQYF.

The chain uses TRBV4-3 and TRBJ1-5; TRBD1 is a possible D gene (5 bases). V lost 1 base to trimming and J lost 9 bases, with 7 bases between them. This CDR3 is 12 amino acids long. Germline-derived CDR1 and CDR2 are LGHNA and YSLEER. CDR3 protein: CASSQGRGPQHF. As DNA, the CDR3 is TGCGCCAGCAGCCAAGGGAGGGGGCCCCAGCATTTT.

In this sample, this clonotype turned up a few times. In nucleotides, the CDR3 is TGTGCCAGCAGCTTAGCGCAGGCAGGGGCCCACCAAGAGACCCAGTACTTC. Its translation is CASSLAQAGAHQETQYF. This sequence joins TRBV7-2 and TRBJ2-5; tentatively, D is TRBD1 (6 bases). Germline V gene sequence: CDR1 SGHTA, CDR2 FQGNSA. The V gene lost 0 bases and the J gene lost 0 bases, with 14 bases spanning the gap. The length of the CDR3 is 17 residues.

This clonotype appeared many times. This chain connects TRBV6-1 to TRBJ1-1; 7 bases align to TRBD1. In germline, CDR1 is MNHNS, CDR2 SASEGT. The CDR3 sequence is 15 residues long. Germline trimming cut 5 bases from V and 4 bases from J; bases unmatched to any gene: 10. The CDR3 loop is CASSRKRQGSTEAFF. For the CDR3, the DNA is TGTGCCAGCAGTCGAAAGCGACAGGGCAGCACTGAAGCTTTCTTT.

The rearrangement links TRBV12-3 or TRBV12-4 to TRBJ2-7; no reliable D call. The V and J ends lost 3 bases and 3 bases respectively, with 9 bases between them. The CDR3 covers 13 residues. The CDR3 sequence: CASSFRTGYEQYF. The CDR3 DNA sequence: TGTGCCAGCAGTTTTCGGACCGGCTACGAGCAGTACTTC.

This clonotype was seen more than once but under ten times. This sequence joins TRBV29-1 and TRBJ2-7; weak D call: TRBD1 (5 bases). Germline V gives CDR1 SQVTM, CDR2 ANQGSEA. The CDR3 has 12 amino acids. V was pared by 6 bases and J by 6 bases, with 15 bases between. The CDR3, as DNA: TGCAGCGTCCCGACGGGCCAGGGCGAGCAGTACTTC. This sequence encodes CSVPTGQGEQYF.

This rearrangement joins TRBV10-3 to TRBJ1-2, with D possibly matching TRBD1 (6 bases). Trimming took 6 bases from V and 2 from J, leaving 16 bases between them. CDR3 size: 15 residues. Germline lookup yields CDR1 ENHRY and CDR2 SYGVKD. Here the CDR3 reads CAISPRGGENYGYTF. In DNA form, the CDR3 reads TGTGCCATCAGCCCCCGGGGGGGCGAAAACTATGGCTACACCTTC.

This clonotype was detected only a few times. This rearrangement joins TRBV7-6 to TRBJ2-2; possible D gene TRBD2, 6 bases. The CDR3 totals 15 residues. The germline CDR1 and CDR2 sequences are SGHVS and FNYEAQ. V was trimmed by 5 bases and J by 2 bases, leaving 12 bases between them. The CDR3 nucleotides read TGTGCCAGCAGCCTAATGGGGGGAAACACCGGGGAGCTGTTTTTT. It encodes CASSLMGGNTGELFF.